A single sample is the source of the 18 T cell receptor beta chains below, sequenced in a study of blood T cell repertoires in COVID-19 (dated by TCRdb to 2018 to 2021). Libraries were prepared through the immunoSEQ multiplex PCR assay. Imported from immuneACCESS, the table was reduced by TCRdb to in-frame sequences with V and J called. These copies leave out some clones; in studies compared against another copy, an unresolved V gene accounts for under half, and the cause of the remainder is not known. Recorded for this sample are 170,000 or so clones; around nine tenths of them occurred a single time. The top ten hold about 2.5% of the sample. What was sequenced was peripheral blood. The source is a man in his forties with active or convalescent COVID-19.

About this clone: Other DNA sequences from this sample encode an identical CDR3 as well. The CDR3 sequence is CASSQNSPLHF. CDR3 bases: TGTGCCAGCAGCCAAAATTCACCCCTCCACTTT. The chain recombines TRBV7-2 with TRBJ1-6, with D hard to call. CDR1 and CDR2 from the germline V gene are SGHTA and FQGNSA. V was clipped by 5 bases and J by 7 bases, with 3 bases between them. CDR3 length: 11 amino acids.

The chain has TRBV3-1 (or the pseudogene TRBV3-2) and TRBJ2-7; D is possibly TRBD2 (5 bases). V lost 4 bases and J lost 7, with 20 bases in between. This CDR3 comprises 15 residues. Germline assignment: CDR1 LGHDT and CDR2 YNNKEL (reference sequence). The CDR3 loop reads CASSPLGPPPGEQYF. CDR3 DNA: TGTGCCAGCAGCCCGTTGGGTCCACCCCCGGGAGAGCAGTACTTC.

The gene calls are TRBV30 and TRBJ1-2; 7 bases agree with TRBD1. The CDR3 is 12 amino acids. Germline lookup yields CDR1 GTSNPN and CDR2 SVGIG (reference sequence). After removal of 5 bases from V and 6 bases from J, the junction contained 6 bases not matched to a gene. The DNA for the CDR3 is TGTGCCTGGGACAGGGCTCAGAATGGCTACACCTTC. This gives the protein CAWDRAQNGYTF.

This rearrangement joins TRBV2 to TRBJ1-6; a possible D gene is TRBD1 (5 bases). Trimming removed 7 bases from V and 7 bases from J, with 11 bases in between. The CDR3 has 13 amino acids. CDR1 and CDR2 from the germline V gene are SNHLY and FYNNEI. CDR3 sequence: CASTQGRNSPLHF. CDR3 bases: TGTGCCAGCACCCAGGGTAGAAATTCACCCCTCCACTTT.

The chain links TRBV15 to TRBJ1-4; D is uncertain. CDR1 LNHNV and CDR2 YYDKDF come from the germline V gene (reference sequence). The CDR3 loop spans 13 amino acids. V was clipped by 0 bases and J by 8 bases, with 7 bases between them. The CDR3 sequence is CATSRDRVEKLFF. The CDR3 coding sequence is TGTGCCACCAGCAGAGATCGCGTGGAAAAACTGTTTTTT. Combining the CDR3 with reference TRBV15 and TRBJ1-4 gives the whole variable domain DAMVIQNPRYQVTQFGKPVTLSCSQTLNHNVMYWYQQKSSQAPKLLFHYYDKDFNNEADTPDNFQSRRPNTSFCFLDIRSPGLGDTAMYLCATSRDRVEKLFFGSGTQLSVL.

CDR3 region: CASSEVGAGVFNEQFF. The CDR3 coding sequence is TGTGCCAGCAGTGAAGTGGGGGCAGGGGTGTTCAATGAGCAGTTCTTC. This chain connects TRBV6-1 to TRBJ2-1, with TRBD1 as a possible D gene (6 bases). Trimming took off 1 base at V and 6 bases at J, with 16 bases between the two ends. The CDR3 contains 16 residues. CDR1 and CDR2 (germline): MNHNS, SASEGT.

The gene calls are TRBV29-1 and TRBJ1-1; the D is unclear. The CDR3 extends over 13 amino acids. From germline, CDR1 is SQVTM and CDR2 ANQGSEA. In nucleotides, the CDR3 is TGCAGTCCGTCAGGAGGGCCCAACACTGAAGCTTTCTTT. This codes for CSPSGGPNTEAFF.

The J gene is TRBJ2-7, the V gene TRBV6-5, with 7 bases identical to TRBD1. J lost 6 bases, V lost 2 bases, and 7 bases had no gene match. The CDR3 covers 14 residues. In germline, CDR1 is MNHEY, CDR2 SVGAGI. CDR3 sequence reads: CASSYMVRGSEQYF. As DNA, the CDR3 is TGTGCCAGCAGTTACATGGTCAGGGGGAGCGAGCAGTACTTC.

This chain joins TRBV28 and TRBJ2-1, with 7 bases matching TRBD1. This CDR3 contains 15 residues. Per the germline V gene, CDR1 is MDHEN and CDR2 is SYDVKM. The V gene end was trimmed by 5 bases and the J gene end by 4 bases; junction bases not matched to a gene: 8. In nucleotides, the CDR3 is TGTGCCAGCAGTCCTCAAGGGGGCGCATACAATGAGCAGTTCTTC. It translates to CASSPQGGAYNEQFF.

The gene calls are TRBV3-1 (or the pseudogene TRBV3-2) and TRBJ1-6, with TRBD1 matching 10 bases. Unmatched junction bases numbered 4, after V lost 3 bases and J lost 8 bases. This CDR3 is built from 15 residues. Germline V gene sequence: CDR1 LGHDT, CDR2 YNNKEL (reference sequence). CDR3 in DNA: TGTGCCAGCAGCCAGCCGGGACAGGGGTATTCACCCCTCCACTTT. Translating gives CASSQPGQGYSPLHF.

CDR3 DNA: TGCGCCAGCAGCCCGGGGACAGATAGGGCCAACGTCCTGACTTTC. This encodes CASSPGTDRANVLTF. The rearrangement uses TRBV5-1 and TRBJ2-6; TRBD1 matches at 7 bases. Unmatched junction bases numbered 6, after V lost 4 bases and J lost 5 bases. CDR1 is SGHRS, CDR2 YFSETQ, per germline. This CDR3 is built from 15 residues.

The rearrangement uses TRBV19 and TRBJ1-1, with 7 positions matching TRBD1. With 7 bases clipped from V and 4 bases from J, the junction kept 3 bases outside the gene matches. This CDR3 region has 12 residues. CDR1 and CDR2 from the germline V gene are LNHDA and SQIVND (reference sequence). The CDR3 sequence: CASKRQGTEAFF. DNA for the CDR3: TGTGCCAGTAAGCGACAGGGCACTGAAGCTTTCTTT.

The genes are TRBV6-5 and TRBJ2-7; D not certain. The V gene lost 2 bases and the J gene lost 2 bases, with 13 bases spanning the gap. The CDR3 totals 15 residues. Germline V gives CDR1 MNHEY, CDR2 SVGAGI. The CDR3 region is CASSYRESGPYEQYF. CDR3 DNA: TGTGCCAGCAGTTACCGCGAATCGGGTCCCTACGAGCAGTACTTC.

The V and J genes are TRBV4-2 and TRBJ2-7, with 12 positions matching TRBD1. This CDR3 comprises 16 residues. The junction had 6 bases not matched to a gene; V was cut back by 1 base and J by 5 bases. Germline V gene sequence: CDR1 LGHNA, CDR2 YNFKEQ. As DNA, the CDR3 is TGTGCCAGCAGCCAAGGGGGTGGGACAGGGGGCGACGAGCAGTACTTC. Translating it yields CASSQGGGTGGDEQYF.

V is TRBV7-3 and J is TRBJ2-1; 16 bases align to TRBD2. This CDR3 region has 16 residues. J lost 7 bases, V lost 5 bases, and 5 bases had no gene match. Per germline, CDR1 SGHTA and CDR2 FQGTGA. This CDR3 reads CASSKGLAGGQNEQFF. The CDR3 DNA sequence: TGTGCCAGCAGCAAGGGACTAGCGGGGGGGCAAAATGAGCAGTTCTTC.

This chain joins TRBV29-1 and TRBJ2-7, with a possible D match to TRBD1 (6 bases). Trimming cost V 6 bases and J 3 bases, with 9 bases left between them. CDR1 is SQVTM and CDR2 is ANQGSEA in the germline V gene. The CDR3 is 11 amino acids. In DNA form, the CDR3 reads TGCAGCGTCGAGACAGGCTACGAGCAGTACTTC. As protein: CSVETGYEQYF.

This clone was recorded only once. This chain connects TRBV23-1 to TRBJ2-6, with D hard to call. TRBV23-1 is known as an ORF, though its function is uncertain. V was cut by 5 bases and J by 0 bases, with 5 bases left in between. The CDR3 totals 14 residues. This CDR3 reads CASSTSSGANVLTF. In DNA, the CDR3 is TGCGCCAGCAGTACCAGCTCTGGGGCCAACGTCCTGACTTTC.

This clone was counted only a few times. This chain connects TRBV18 to TRBJ1-1, with a weak D call TRBD1 (6 bases). CDR1 and CDR2 from the germline V gene are KGHSH and LQKENI. The germline V and J ends were trimmed by 5 bases and 7 bases, with 14 bases remaining between them. The CDR3 spans 13 residues. This CDR3 reads CASSSAQGREAFF. The CDR3 nucleotides are TGTGCCAGCTCATCAGCACAGGGCCGTGAAGCTTTCTTT. Complete variable domain (other parts from reference TRBV18 and TRBJ1-1): NAGVMQNPRHLVRRRGQEARLRCSPMKGHSHVYWYRQLPEEGLKFMVYLQKENIIDESGMPKERFSAEFPKEGPSILRIQQVVRGDSAAYFCASSSAQGREAFFGQGTRLTVV.